At least ten counts were recorded for the clone carrying this TCR beta chain. The antigen is not known. Naive CD8 sequencing libraries were generated from roughly 20,000 to 1,000,000 sorted cells, with 10%, 30% or 50% RNA as input. The sample is drawn from a study of molecular identifiers for immune sequencing clone quantification. Study as a whole: In replicates, RNA from roughly 21,000 or 96,000 naive CD8 cells was divided five ways and four parts were sequenced.

TCRdb recomputed calls from the PCR reads with MiXCR, one row per CDR3 protein. The repertoire includes about half a million distinct CDR3 sequences, about 22% of them detected once, and approximately 0.84% sits in the top ten. General study findings and limits: Identical TCR molecules that share a barcode could lead to an underestimation of highly expanded clone sizes. Spike-in Jurkat TCR RNA from a single cell reportedly registered among 950,000 or so naive cells.

Germline assignment: CDR1 SGHRS and CDR2 YFSETQ. The J segment lost 7 bases and the V segment lost 3 bases, leaving 7 bases of the junction unmatched. The CDR3 runs to 14 residues. Material for sequencing was naive CD8+ T cells from blood, with Jurkat cell RNA spiked in. As to subset: FACS-sorted CD8+CD4-CCR7+CD45RA+ naive T cells. This sequence joins TRBV5-1 and TRBJ2-4, with 7 bases matching TRBD2. The TCR sequence derives from a human donor in good health. Some libraries in this study had Jurkat cell RNA spiked in. The CDR3 spells CASSSPMGGNIQYF. CDR3 nucleotides: TGCGCCAGCAGCTCCCCGATGGGAGGGAACATTCAGTACTTC.